This TCR beta chain was sequenced during a study of response to subunit inactivated influenza vaccine. This clonotype was counted between two and nine times. What it recognizes is unknown. CDR1 and CDR2 (germline): DFQATT, SNEGSKA (reference sequence). V gave up 3 bases and J gave up 6 bases, with 16 bases separating them. The CDR3 sequence is 14 residues long. Broader study findings: The authors suggested that every seasonal influenza vaccination recruits few new T cells.

TCRdb re-called the RT-PCR reads through MiXCR, storing one row per CDR3 protein. The sample includes roughly 570,000 distinct CDR3 sequences, approximately 14% seen only once; the top ten take 11%. The chain couples TRBV20-1 to TRBJ2-3; D remains unclear. Specimen: PBMCs from blood, collected about 12 days after vaccination. The TCR sequence derives from a man aged 45 to 65 who received an inactivated influenza vaccine. The DNA of the CDR3 is TGCAGTGCTAGTCCAGTTTCGGTTGGGGATACGCAGTATTTT. Translated, it gives CSASPVSVGDTQYF.